Presented here are 2 T cell receptor beta chains from one specimen sequenced in a study of blood T cell repertoires in COVID-19. Using immunoSEQ multiplex PCR, the repertoire was profiled, and TCRdb retains in-frame clones only, with some absent. The sample has around 150,000 clones, about 80% seen once; the top ten hold around 7%. The sequencing input was peripheral blood. All receptors derive from a woman in her thirties or forties with COVID-19, enrolled during active disease.

The genes are TRBV20-1 and TRBJ1-6; D not resolved. V was trimmed by 3 bases and J by 7 bases, leaving 19 bases between them. CDR3 length: 16 residues. Germline V lookup: CDR1 DFQATT, CDR2 SNEGSKA (reference sequence). CDR3 nucleotide sequence: TGCAGTGCTAGTGGCAGTTCAGGCAGATCGAATTCACCCCTCCACTTT. The encoded protein is CSASGSSGRSNSPLHF.

This chain connects TRBV4-2 to TRBJ1-1; 8 nucleotides line up with TRBD1. The CDR3 has 14 amino acids. Unmatched junction bases numbered 4, after V lost 0 bases and J lost 7 bases. Germline V gene lookup returns CDR1 LGHNA and CDR2 YNFKEQ. DNA for the CDR3: TGTGCCAGCAGCCAAGAGACAGGGGTGGGTGAAGCTTTCTTT. It specifies CASSQETGVGEAFF.